This T cell receptor (beta chain) was profiled in a study of CD8 T cells in Susac syndrome. V was shortened by 5 bases and J by 2 bases, with 13 bases between the two germline ends. The CDR3 consists of 15 residues. CDR1 and CDR2 from the germline V gene are SEHNR and FQNEAQ (reference sequence). Peripheral blood CD8+ and CD4+ T cells were profiled by TCR beta sequencing. The multiple sclerosis control group was made up of treatment-naive patients with stable or active relapsing-remitting disease. The TEMRA cells underwent FACS enrichment, while the CD8+ and CD4+ T cells underwent negative isolation. RNA totalling roughly 0.5 to 1 ug underwent reverse transcription with random hexamers. An immunoSEQ multiplex PCR generated amplified TCR beta CDR3 products spanning 54 Vbeta and 13 Jbeta. A single record per CDR3 protein comes from TCRdb applying MiXCR to the immunoSEQ multiplex PCR reads. This table holds about 280,000 distinct CDR3 sequences, roughly 81% found once.

This TCR came from a human donor with multiple sclerosis. The sequenced material came from CD8+ T cells from PBMCs. The chain joins TRBV7-9 to TRBJ2-1, with D possibly matching TRBD2 (5 bases). The CDR3 loop is CASSPPSSAYNEQFF. The CDR3 DNA reads as TGTGCCAGCAGCCCCCCTAGCTCGGCCTACAATGAGCAGTTCTTC.